This section outlines one TCR beta chain sequence together with its context. Antigen unknown. Extraction and reverse transcription of RNA yielded cDNA as the sequencing template. Repertoires were generated with immunoSEQ multiplex PCR, while TCRdb's copy carries only in-frame clones and drops some. The sample lists 150,000 to 200,000 clones; 55% were seen once. The data were obtained in a study of CD8+ T cells in alopecia areata. Germline V gives CDR1 SNHLY, CDR2 FYNNEI. Deletions cut 6 bases from V and 6 bases from J, with 21 bases between. The CDR3 consists of 15 residues. The sorting of PBMCs gave CD4+ and CD8+ T cells. Overall study results and limits: Higher clonality and more expanded CD8+ clones appeared in lesional than normal scalp.

Material for sequencing was CD4+ T cells sorted from blood. The sequence was obtained from a human donor in good health. The genes are TRBV2 and TRBJ2-7, with D possibly TRBD2 on 5 matching bases. For the CDR3, the DNA is TGTGCCAGCAGCGTCACCGGGATCCCCGCGCGCGAGCAGTACTTC. Translating it yields CASSVTGIPAREQYF.